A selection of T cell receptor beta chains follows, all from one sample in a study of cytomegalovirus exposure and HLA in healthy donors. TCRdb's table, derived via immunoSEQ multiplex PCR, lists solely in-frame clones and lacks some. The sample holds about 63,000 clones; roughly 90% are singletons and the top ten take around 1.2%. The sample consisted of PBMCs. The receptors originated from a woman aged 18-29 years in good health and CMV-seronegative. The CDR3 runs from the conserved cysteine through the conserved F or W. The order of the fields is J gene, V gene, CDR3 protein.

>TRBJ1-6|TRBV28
CASRDTGEHSPLHF
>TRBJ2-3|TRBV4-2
CASSQDPLAGGLTDTQYF
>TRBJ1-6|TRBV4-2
CASSQSGGRQGSPLHF
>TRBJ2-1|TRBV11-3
CASSLIASSYNEQFF
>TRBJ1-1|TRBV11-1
CASSLVDSGTEAFF
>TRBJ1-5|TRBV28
CASSPPGQGNQPQHF
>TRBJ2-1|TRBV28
CASNEGQGSDEQFF
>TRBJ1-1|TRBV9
CASATMNTEAFF
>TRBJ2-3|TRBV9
CASSATPGTDTQYF
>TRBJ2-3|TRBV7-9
CASSPSGGATDTQYF
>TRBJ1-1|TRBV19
CASSMGRRQGARGTEAFF
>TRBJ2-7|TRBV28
CASQTPGLSYEQYF
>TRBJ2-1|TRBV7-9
CASSLLSSGGAYQFF
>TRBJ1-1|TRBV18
CASSPQTTTGGDTEAFF
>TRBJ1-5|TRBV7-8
CASSLGGQGNQPQHF
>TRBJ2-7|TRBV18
CASSRIQSYEQYF
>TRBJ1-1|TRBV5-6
CASSSTGGDTEAFF
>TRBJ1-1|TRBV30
CAWSDRTGFEGITEAFF
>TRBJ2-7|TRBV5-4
CASAPNRVERQYF
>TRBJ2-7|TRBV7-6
CASSLQRGAYEQYF
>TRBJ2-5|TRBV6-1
CASIQAGVLQETQYF
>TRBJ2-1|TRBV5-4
CASSPGLAGGKNEQFF
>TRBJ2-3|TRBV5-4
CASSLAGRSDTQYF
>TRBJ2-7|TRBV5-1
CASSWGTSGSYEQYF
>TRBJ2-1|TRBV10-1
CASSEKHEQFF
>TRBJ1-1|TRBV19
CASRRQKNTEAFF
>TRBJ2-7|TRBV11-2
CASSLSPASGTYEQYF
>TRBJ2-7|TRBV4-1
CASSQVSGRAYEQYF
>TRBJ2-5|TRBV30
CAWSERGTQYF
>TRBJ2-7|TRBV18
CASSPPGSNYYEQYF
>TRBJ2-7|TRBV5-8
CASSGDYGFYEQYF
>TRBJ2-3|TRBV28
CASSFVGGIGDTQYF
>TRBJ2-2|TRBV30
CAWSKTLAGPGELFF
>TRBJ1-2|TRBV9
CASSGQGNGYTF
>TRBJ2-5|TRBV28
CASSPGLAGGETQYF
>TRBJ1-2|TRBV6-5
CASSYSYRDYGYTF
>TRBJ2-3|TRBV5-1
CASSRGEQPSTDTQYF
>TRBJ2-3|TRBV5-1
CASSLLGGTGDTQYF
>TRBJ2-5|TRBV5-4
CASSSGLAGGQETQYF
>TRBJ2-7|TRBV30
CAWSVGGYEQYF
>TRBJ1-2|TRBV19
CASLGGLYGYTF
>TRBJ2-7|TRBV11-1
CASSGEDRGAYEQYF
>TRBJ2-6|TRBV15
CATSSHYSGANVLTF